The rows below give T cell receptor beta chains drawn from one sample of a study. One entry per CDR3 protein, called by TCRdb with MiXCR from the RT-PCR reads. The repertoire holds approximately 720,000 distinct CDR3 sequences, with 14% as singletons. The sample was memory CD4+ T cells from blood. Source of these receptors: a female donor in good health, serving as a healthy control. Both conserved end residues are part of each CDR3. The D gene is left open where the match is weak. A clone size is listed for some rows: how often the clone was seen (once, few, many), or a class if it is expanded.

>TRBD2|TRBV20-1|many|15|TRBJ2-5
CSAIGGLAVQETQYF
TGCAGTGCTATAGGCGGACTAGCGGTACAAGAGACCCAGTACTTC
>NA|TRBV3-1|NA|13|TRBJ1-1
CASSNQELPEAFF
TGTGCCAGCAGCAATCAGGAGTTACCTGAAGCTTTCTTT
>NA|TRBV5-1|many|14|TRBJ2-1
CASNGGGRVNEQFF
TGCGCCAGCAACGGGGGCGGCCGAGTCAATGAGCAGTTCTTC
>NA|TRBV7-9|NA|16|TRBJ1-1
CASSLVGGTVDTEAFF
TGTGCCAGCAGCTTAGTAGGTGGTACGGTGGACACTGAAGCTTTCTTT
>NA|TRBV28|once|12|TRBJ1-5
CASRPVGQPQHF
TGTGCCAGCAGGCCTGTGGGTCAGCCCCAGCATTTT
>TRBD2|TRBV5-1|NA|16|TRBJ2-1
CASSLSVLAGIDEQFF
TGCGCCAGCAGCTTGTCTGTCCTAGCGGGAATCGATGAGCAGTTCTTC
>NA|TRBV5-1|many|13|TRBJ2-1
CASSLDIHNEQFF
TGCGCCAGCAGCTTGGATATCCACAATGAGCAGTTCTTC
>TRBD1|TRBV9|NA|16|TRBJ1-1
CASSALRGTGGTEAFF
TGTGCCAGCAGCGCCCTCAGAGGGACAGGGGGCACTGAAGCTTTCTTT
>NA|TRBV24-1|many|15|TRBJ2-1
CATSDFGEGNNEQFF
TGTGCCACCAGTGATTTCGGCGAAGGGAACAATGAGCAGTTCTTC
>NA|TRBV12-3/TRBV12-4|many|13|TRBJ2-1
CASSPYLGMEQFF
TGTGCCAGCAGTCCATACCTTGGGATGGAGCAGTTCTTC
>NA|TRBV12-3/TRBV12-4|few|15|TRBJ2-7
CASRTARRGSYEQYF
TGTGCCAGCAGGACGGCCCGGAGGGGGTCCTACGAGCAGTACTTC
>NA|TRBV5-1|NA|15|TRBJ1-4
CASSDGTLNNEKLFF
TGCGCCAGCAGCGACGGGACGTTGAATAATGAAAAACTGTTTTTT
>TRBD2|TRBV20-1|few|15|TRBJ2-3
CSARASGTSTDTQYF
TGCAGTGCTAGGGCTAGCGGGACTAGCACAGATACGCAGTATTTT
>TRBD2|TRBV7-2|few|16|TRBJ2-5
CASRLAGGTGFETQYF
TGTGCCAGCAGACTAGCGGGAGGAACGGGGTTTGAGACCCAGTACTTC
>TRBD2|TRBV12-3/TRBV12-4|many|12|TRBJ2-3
CASSSRGETQYF
TGTGCCAGCAGTTCCCGGGGGGAAACGCAGTATTTT
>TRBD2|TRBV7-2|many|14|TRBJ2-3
CASSLWGGLDTQYF
TGTGCCAGCAGCTTATGGGGGGGGTTAGATACGCAGTATTTT
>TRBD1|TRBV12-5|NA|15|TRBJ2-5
CASGPGTGAGETQYF
TGTGCTAGTGGTCCCGGGACAGGGGCCGGAGAGACCCAGTACTTC
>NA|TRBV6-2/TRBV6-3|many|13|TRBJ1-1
CASRRGANTEAFF
TGTGCCAGCCGACGGGGGGCGAACACTGAAGCTTTCTTT
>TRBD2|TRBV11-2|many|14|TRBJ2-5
CASRQGLVQETQYF
TGTGCCAGCAGACAAGGACTAGTCCAAGAGACCCAGTACTTC
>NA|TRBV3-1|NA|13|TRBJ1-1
CASSQDGAREAFF
TGTGCCAGCAGCCAAGATGGGGCCAGGGAGGCTTTCTTT
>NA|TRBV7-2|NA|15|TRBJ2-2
CASRGQPANTGELFF
TGTGCCAGCAGAGGACAGCCCGCGAACACCGGGGAGCTGTTTTTT
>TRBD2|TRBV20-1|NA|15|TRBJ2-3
CSAHTRLAGTDTQYF
TGCAGTGCCCATACCCGACTAGCGGGGACAGATACGCAGTATTTT
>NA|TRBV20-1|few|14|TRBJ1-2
CSARGTADRYGYTF
TGCAGTGCTAGAGGGACAGCAGATCGCTATGGCTACACCTTC
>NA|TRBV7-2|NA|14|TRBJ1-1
CASRFPGVNTEAFF
TGTGCCAGCAGATTCCCCGGGGTAAACACTGAAGCTTTCTTT
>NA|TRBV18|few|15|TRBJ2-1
CASSPPGTLKDEQFF
TGTGCCAGCTCACCACCCGGAACCCTCAAGGATGAGCAGTTCTTC
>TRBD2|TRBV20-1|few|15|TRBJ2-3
CSARDYSGNSDTQYF
TGCAGTGCTAGAGATTATAGCGGGAACTCAGATACGCAGTATTTT
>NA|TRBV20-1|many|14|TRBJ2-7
CSARHLEGLYEQYF
TGCAGTGCTAGACACCTTGAGGGTCTCTACGAGCAGTACTTC
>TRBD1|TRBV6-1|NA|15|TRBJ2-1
CASRPTGQAYNEQFF
TGTGCCAGCAGACCGACAGGGCAAGCCTACAATGAGCAGTTCTTC
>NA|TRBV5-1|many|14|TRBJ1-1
CASSSQGMNTEAFF
TGTGCCAGCAGCTCACAGGGCATGAACACTGAAGCTTTCTTT
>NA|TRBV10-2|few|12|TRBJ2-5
CASSELEGTQYF
TGCGCCAGCAGTGAGTTGGAGGGGACCCAGTACTTC
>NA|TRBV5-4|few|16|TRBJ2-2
CASSPVRGGNTGELFF
TGTGCCAGCAGCCCCGTGAGAGGGGGGAACACCGGGGAGCTGTTTTTT
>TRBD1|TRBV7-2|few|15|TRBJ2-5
CASSRSGTGGETQYF
TGTGCCAGCAGCAGATCCGGGACAGGGGGGGAGACCCAGTACTTC
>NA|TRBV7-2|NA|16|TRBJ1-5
CASSLDGGQSNQPQHF
TGTGCCAGCAGCTTAGATGGGGGGCAGAGCAATCAGCCCCAGCATTTT
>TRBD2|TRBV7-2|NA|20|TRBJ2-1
CASSLGTPGLANIKDNEQFF
TGTGCCAGCAGCTTAGGGACCCCGGGACTAGCGAATATTAAAGACAATGAGCAGTTCTTC
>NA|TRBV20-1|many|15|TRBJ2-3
CSARGSGPRTDTQYF
TGCAGTGCTAGAGGTAGCGGCCCTCGCACAGATACGCAGTATTTT
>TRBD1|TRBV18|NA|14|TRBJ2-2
CASSQGALTGELFF
TGTGCCAGCTCACAGGGGGCCTTGACCGGGGAGCTGTTTTTT
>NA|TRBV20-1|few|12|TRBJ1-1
CSALGGGTDALF
TGCAGTGCTCTAGGAGGGGGAACCGATGCCCTTTTT
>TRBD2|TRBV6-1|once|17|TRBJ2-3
CASSVNAGEAGTDTQYF
TGTGCCAGCAGTGTCAACGCGGGGGAAGCGGGCACAGATACGCAGTATTTT
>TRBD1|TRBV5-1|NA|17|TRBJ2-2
CASTTGTGVTRAGELFF
TGCGCCAGCACCACTGGGACAGGAGTAACACGTGCCGGGGAGCTGTTTTTT
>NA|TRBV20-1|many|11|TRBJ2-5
CSARIGETQYF
TGCAGTGCTAGAATCGGAGAGACCCAGTACTTC
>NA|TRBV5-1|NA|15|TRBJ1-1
CASRLSSGGNTEAFF
TGCGCCAGCAGACTGTCTAGTGGGGGGAACACTGAAGCTTTCTTT
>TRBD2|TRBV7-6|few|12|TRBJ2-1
CASSMRLAEQFF
TGTGCCAGCAGCATGCGACTAGCTGAGCAGTTCTTC
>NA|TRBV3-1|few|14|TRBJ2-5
CASSHPPSEETQYF
TGTGCCAGCAGCCATCCCCCTAGCGAAGAGACCCAGTACTTC
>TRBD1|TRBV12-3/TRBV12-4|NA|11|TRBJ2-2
CASRDRGELFF
TGTGCCTCCCGGGACAGGGGGGAGCTGTTTTTT
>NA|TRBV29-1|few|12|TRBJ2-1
CTTVSSYNEQFF
TGCACCACCGTTAGCTCCTACAATGAGCAGTTCTTC
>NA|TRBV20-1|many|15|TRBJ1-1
CSANSGAPLNTEAFF
TGCAGTGCTAACAGCGGGGCACCTCTGAACACTGAAGCTTTCTTT
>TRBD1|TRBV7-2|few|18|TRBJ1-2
CASSSVYGTGGSLEGYTF
TGTGCCAGCAGCTCCGTATACGGGACAGGGGGCTCCTTGGAGGGCTACACCTTC
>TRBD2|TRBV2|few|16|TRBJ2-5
CASSEITSGGQETQYF
TGTGCCAGCAGTGAAATAACTAGCGGGGGACAAGAGACCCAGTACTTC
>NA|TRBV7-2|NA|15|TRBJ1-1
CASSLGPGANTEAFF
TGTGCCAGCAGCTTAGGGCCAGGGGCGAACACTGAAGCTTTCTTT